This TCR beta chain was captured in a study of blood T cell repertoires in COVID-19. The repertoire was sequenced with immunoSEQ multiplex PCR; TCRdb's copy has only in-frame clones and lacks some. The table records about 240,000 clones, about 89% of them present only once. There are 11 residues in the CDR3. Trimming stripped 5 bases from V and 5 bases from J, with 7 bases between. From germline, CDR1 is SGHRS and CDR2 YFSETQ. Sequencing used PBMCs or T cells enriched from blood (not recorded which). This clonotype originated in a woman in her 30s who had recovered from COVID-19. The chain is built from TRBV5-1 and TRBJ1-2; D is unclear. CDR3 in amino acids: CASRREYGYTF. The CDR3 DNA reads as TGCGCCAGCAGGCGAGAGTATGGCTACACCTTC.